This T cell receptor beta chain was documented in a study of blood T cell repertoires in COVID-19. Study as a whole: T cells, B-cell-depleted T cells, or PBMCs supplied cDNA or gDNA.

Germline V lookup: CDR1 LNHDA, CDR2 SQIVND (reference sequence). The CDR3 sequence is 18 residues long. Trimming removed 5 bases from V and 3 bases from J; junction bases left unmatched: 12. As handled by the study authors: Amplifying reference gene primers gave estimates of nucleated cell counts. Clones were read by immunoSEQ multiplex PCR, and TCRdb kept only the in-frame ones, dropping some. Clone size and the V and J calls come from that table; the DNA yielded D and trimming. The table shows some 110,000 clones, with around four fifths occurring only once. This clone occurred a few times. The clonotype was recovered from an elderly man with COVID-19, enrolled during active disease. The V gene is TRBV19, the J gene TRBJ1-6; 8 nucleotides line up with TRBD1. Specimen: peripheral blood. CDR3 protein: CASSEWESGGDYNSPLHF. CDR3 DNA sequence: TGTGCCAGTAGTGAATGGGAATCAGGGGGCGACTATAATTCACCCCTCCACTTT.